This entry describes one TCR beta chain. Its antigen remains unidentified. Reverse transcribing all isolated RNA meant expressed TCRB transcripts were sequenced. Generated by immunoSEQ multiplex PCR, the TCRdb table keeps only in-frame clones and is missing some. The sample comprises tens of thousands of clones, about 64% of which are singletons, and 0.29% rests with the top ten. This specimen belongs to a study of beta chain features in type 1 diabetes. Study-level results: People with Type 1 diabetes carried modestly yet significantly shorter TCRB CDR3s in all four CD4+ subsets.

The sequenced sample consisted of stem cell memory CD4+ T cells from blood. This TCR came from a woman aged 25 to 45 with type 1 diabetes.

CDR3 DNA: TGTGCCAGCAGCTTTGGACAGGGGACCACTGAAGCTTTCTTT. This gives the protein CASSFGQGTTEAFF. The chain combines TRBV7-9 with TRBJ1-1, with TRBD1 matching 9 bases. Trimming removed 3 bases from V and 4 bases from J; junction bases left unmatched: 3. Germline V gene sequence: CDR1 SEHNR, CDR2 FQNEAQ (reference sequence). The CDR3 runs 14 residues.